A single sample is the source of the 12 T cell receptor beta chains below, sequenced in a study of blood T cell repertoires in COVID-19. Clones were sequenced by immunoSEQ multiplex PCR, and TCRdb holds only the in-frame ones, with some missing. The sample has roughly 68,000 clones, 80% to 85% seen once; the top ten hold over 8.5%. Sample: peripheral blood. The receptors originated from a human donor in a cohort sampled during active COVID-19.

This rearrangement joins TRBV5-3 to TRBJ1-2, with D perhaps matching TRBD1 (5 bases). TRBV5-3 has ORF status, its function being uncertain. Trimming shortened V by 4 bases and J by 2 bases, and 15 bases separated the two germline ends. This CDR3 contains 15 residues. This CDR3 reads CARSTPTVGNYGYTF. The CDR3 DNA is TGTGCCAGAAGCACGCCGACAGTGGGGAACTATGGCTACACCTTC.

In DNA, the CDR3 is TGTGCCAGCTCACCCTTAGACAGGGTTGGAGCCTACGAGCAGTACTTC. Protein product: CASSPLDRVGAYEQYF. This chain uses TRBV18 with TRBJ2-7; 7 bases are shared with TRBD1. CDR3 size: 16 residues. In germline, CDR1 is KGHSH, CDR2 LQKENI. With V trimmed by 3 bases and J by 2 bases, 10 bases remained unmatched.

The chain uses TRBV6-2 or TRBV6-3 and TRBJ2-5, with 16 positions matching TRBD2. The V segment lost 5 bases and the J segment 4 bases; nucleotides outside the gene matches: 10. CDR1 is MNHEY and CDR2 is SVGEGT in the germline V gene. CDR3 length equals 18 residues. Written as DNA, the CDR3 is TGTGCCAGCAGTAGGGGAGAGGGACTAGCGGGAGGGGGAGAGACCCAGTACTTC. This sequence encodes CASSRGEGLAGGGETQYF.

The V call is TRBV27, the J call TRBJ2-6; D unresolved. The CDR3 has 14 amino acids. Germline lookup yields CDR1 MNHEY and CDR2 SMNVEV (reference sequence). Trimming took off 4 bases at V and 0 bases at J, with 4 bases between the two ends. The DNA for the CDR3 is TGTGCCAGCAGTTCCTTCTCTGGGGCCAACGTCCTGACTTTC. The encoded protein is CASSSFSGANVLTF.

The chain recombines TRBV6-1 with TRBJ2-7; 12 positions agree with TRBD2. Germline V gene data show CDR1 as MNHNS and CDR2 as SASEGT. CDR3 length: 16 residues. Trimming cost V 1 base and J 6 bases; bases outside gene matches: 7. In DNA, the CDR3 is TGTGCCAGCAGTGAAGGCCGACTAGCGGGAGCGCGCGAGCAGTACTTC. It yields the protein CASSEGRLAGAREQYF.

The gene calls are TRBV6-6 and TRBJ1-2; perhaps TRBD1 as D (6 bases). The CDR3 covers 14 residues. Trimming cost V 0 bases and J 8 bases, with 13 bases left between them. Germline assignment: CDR1 MNHNY and CDR2 SVGAGI (reference sequence). This CDR3 reads CASSYSLGAGGYTF. DNA of the CDR3: TGTGCCAGCAGTTACTCCCTGGGGGCGGGCGGCTACACCTTC.

J is TRBJ2-7 and V is TRBV4-1, with D perhaps TRBD2 (6 bases). Trimming left V 4 bases short and J 3 bases short, with 10 bases between. The CDR3 has 13 residues. Germline CDR1 MGHRA, CDR2 YSYEKL. The CDR3, as DNA: TGCGCCAGCAGCCGAGGGACTGGCTACGAGCAGTACTTC. Amino acids: CASSRGTGYEQYF.

V is TRBV4-1 and J is TRBJ2-7; D gene unclear. Germline CDR1 and CDR2: MGHRA and YSYEKL. V dropped 2 bases and J dropped 0 bases, with 14 bases sitting between them. The CDR3 contains 16 residues. The CDR3 coding sequence is TGCGCCAGCAGCCAACTCGTGAGAGCTCGCTCCTACGAGCAGTACTTC. Encoded protein: CASSQLVRARSYEQYF.

The chain couples TRBV18 to TRBJ2-5; 9 bases map to TRBD2. There are 15 residues in the CDR3. Germline CDR1 KGHSH, CDR2 LQKENI. After removal of 3 bases from V and 2 bases from J, the junction contained 4 bases not matched to a gene. The CDR3 here is CASSPKTSGQETQYF. CDR3 DNA: TGTGCCAGCTCACCGAAAACTAGCGGGCAAGAGACCCAGTACTTC.

The rearrangement joins TRBV19 to TRBJ1-2, with D unclear. Germline CDR1 LNHDA, CDR2 SQIVND (reference sequence). V lost 5 bases to trimming and J lost 2 bases, with 12 bases between them. The CDR3 sequence is 14 residues long. CDR3 in amino acids: CASSEGGPNYGYTF. The CDR3 DNA sequence: TGTGCCAGTAGTGAAGGAGGACCCAACTATGGCTACACCTTC.

Points on this clone: One end of the junction fails to match germline, which may point to a read error. The chain combines TRBV28 with TRBJ2-7; D is possibly TRBD2 (6 bases). The germline V gene encodes CDR1 MDHEN and CDR2 SYDVKM. The length of the CDR3 is 14 residues. The CDR3 here is CASKLGGISDEQYF. CDR3 DNA sequence: TGTGCCAGCAAACTGGGCGGGATCTCCGACGAGCAGTACTTC.

The V and J genes are TRBV5-1 and TRBJ2-2; tentative D call: TRBD2 (7 bases). The CDR3 spans 15 residues. CDR1 is SGHRS and CDR2 is YFSETQ in the germline V gene. The V end lost 6 bases, the J end lost 5 bases, and 17 bases lay between the germline ends. Here the CDR3 reads CASKTFGGATGELFF. The CDR3 bases are TGCGCCAGCAAGACGTTTGGGGGGGCGACCGGGGAGCTGTTTTTT.